The present entry profiles one T cell receptor (beta chain) with its context. Its antigen remains unidentified. Trimming took off 6 bases at V and 2 bases at J, with 14 bases between the two ends. The CDR3 is 14 amino acids. Looked up from germline, CDR1 is MNHEY and CDR2 is SMNVEV (reference sequence). Patients affected by ophthalmopathy presented a Clinical Activity Score of at least 3, a NOSPECS grade of at least 4, and disease duration below 3 months. Diagnoses rested on clinical symptoms, serum thyroxine and TRAb, thyroid ultrasound and orbital computed tomography. The TCR beta CDR3 regions underwent amplification using RNA transcripts as the source. First-round RT-PCR with HTBI primers amplified the TCR CDR3 region. TCRdb re-derived calls from the multiplex PCR reads in MiXCR, one entry per CDR3 protein. Of 500,000 to 650,000 distinct CDR3 sequences listed, more than 14% are singletons. This sample is part of a study of T cells in Graves' hyperthyroidism and ophthalmopathy.

The study, taken as a whole, reports: For ophthalmopathy, model prediction preceded onset by a median about 6 months. Blood shared most expanded thyroid clonotypes above 0.001.

J is TRBJ2-7 and V is TRBV27, with TRBD2 as a possible D gene (6 bases). The clonotype was recovered from a woman in her 50s with Graves' ophthalmopathy. Sequenced sample: blood. CDR3 bases: TGTGCCAGCAGCTGGGACTTCCAACCCTACGAGCAGTACTTC. Translation gives CASSWDFQPYEQYF.